This T cell receptor beta chain was sequenced during a study of blood T cell repertoires in COVID-19. As for the study in general: Acute-phase and convalescent COVID-19 samples originated in the United States, Italy and Spain.

Trimming stripped 10 bases from V and 0 bases from J, with 16 bases between. Germline CDR1 reads MNHEY; CDR2 reads SVGAGI. This CDR3 comprises 14 residues. Sequencing was performed with immunoSEQ multiplex PCR; in TCRdb, only in-frame clones are kept and a portion is missing. The table records around 220,000 clones, about 83% of them present only once. Individuals aged roughly 18 to 95 years were recruited from around 22 US areas. Symptom resolution, clearance, or two negative PCRs marked donors in Cohort 3 as recovered. The receptor's source is a middle-aged woman who had recovered from COVID-19. Sample: PBMCs or T cells enriched from blood (not recorded which). The chain recombines TRBV6-5 with TRBJ2-7; perhaps TRBD1 as D (6 bases). Here the CDR3 reads CATPRVTGSYEQYF. CDR3 bases: TGTGCCACCCCGCGAGTGACAGGCTCCTACGAGCAGTACTTC.